The 15 T cell receptor beta chains below were found in one sample sequenced in a study of post-analysis software for immune sequencing data. Study-wide findings and caveats: Higher frequency in patients than in controls was seen for about five TRBV segments, with TRBV5-6, TRBV5-1 and TRBV20-1 among them.

Unique molecular identifiers featured in each of the TCR beta cDNA libraries. In TCRdb, the PCR reads were re-called with MiXCR into one record per CDR3 protein. Here the sample spans around 770,000 distinct CDR3 sequences, 40% to 55% being singletons. Which antigens these TCRs recognize remains unknown. Sequenced: blood. The receptors here all came from a girl under 18 with multiple sclerosis.

CDR3 nucleotide sequence: TGTGCCAGCAGCCACCCCGGGACAGGGGCCGAGCAGTACTTC. This translates into CASSHPGTGAEQYF. The chain employs TRBV3-1 and TRBJ2-7, with 10 bases matching TRBD1. Germline CDR1 LGHDT, CDR2 YNNKEL (reference sequence). The CDR3 is made up of 14 amino acids. Trimming at V came to 3 bases and at J to 6 bases, leaving 5 bases not matched to a gene.

V gene TRBV12-3 or TRBV12-4 combines with J gene TRBJ2-4, with 8 positions matching TRBD2. The CDR3 is 14 residues long. V was pared by 6 bases and J by 5 bases, with 6 bases of the junction left unmatched. The CDR3 loop is CASRSGTRENIQYF. CDR3 sequence (DNA): TGTGCCAGCAGGTCCGGGACTAGGGAAAACATTCAGTACTTC.

The sample holds many counts of this clonotype. This chain joins TRBV29-1 and TRBJ1-5, with 8 bases matching TRBD1. With V trimmed by 6 bases and J by 4 bases, 2 bases remained unmatched. CDR3 length: 12 amino acids. Germline CDR1 and CDR2: SQVTM and ANQGSEA. This chain's CDR3 is CSVRQGNQPQHF. The CDR3 DNA reads as TGCAGCGTCCGACAGGGGAATCAGCCCCAGCATTTT.

The gene calls are TRBV28 and TRBJ1-2, with D possibly being TRBD1 (5 bases). Germline V gives CDR1 MDHEN, CDR2 SYDVKM. The V gene lost 7 bases and the J gene lost 5 bases, with 14 bases spanning the gap. CDR3 length equals 13 residues. Here the CDR3 DNA reads TGTGCCAGCACCCCCAGGGTAGGGTATGGCTACACCTTC. Its protein is CASTPRVGYGYTF.

The sample holds a few counts of this clonotype. The rearrangement uses TRBV20-1 and TRBJ2-1; the D gene is possibly TRBD2 (6 bases). This CDR3 is 17 amino acids long. Germline CDR1 DFQATT, CDR2 SNEGSKA (reference sequence). Trimming took 2 bases from V and 6 from J, leaving 23 bases between them. CDR3 coding DNA: TGCAGTGCTAGACCTCCGGGAGCTCTTGGTCGCGGCAATGAGCAGTTCTTC. Its translation: CSARPPGALGRGNEQFF.

The chain employs TRBV5-5 and TRBJ1-1; no definite D call. Trimming cost V 0 bases and J 10 bases, with 10 bases left between them. The CDR3 totals 12 residues. Germline loops: CDR1 SGHKS, CDR2 YYEKEE (reference sequence). The CDR3 reads CASSLGGFLAFF. Written as DNA, the CDR3 is TGTGCCAGCAGCTTGGGAGGGTTCTTAGCTTTCTTT.

V is TRBV9 and J is TRBJ2-3, with a possible D match to TRBD2 (5 bases). From germline, CDR1 is SGDLS and CDR2 YYNGEE. This CDR3 is built from 15 residues. Deletions cut 0 bases from V and 2 bases from J, with 10 bases between. CDR3 region: CASSVVGGLTDTQYF. The CDR3 DNA sequence: TGTGCCAGCAGCGTAGTCGGAGGTCTCACAGATACGCAGTATTTT.

The chain uses TRBV20-1 and TRBJ1-5; D is ambiguous. The germline CDR1 and CDR2 sequences are DFQATT and SNEGSKA (reference sequence). The CDR3 totals 13 residues. V was trimmed by 7 bases and J by 2 bases, leaving 12 bases between them. The CDR3 DNA reads TGCAGTGGCCGTGAGGGAGGCAATCAGCCCCAGCATTTT. This encodes CSGREGGNQPQHF.

In its sample, this clonotype was seen once. The V and J genes are TRBV7-2 and TRBJ2-7; possibly TRBD1 for D (6 bases). In germline, CDR1 is SGHTA, CDR2 FQGNSA. The CDR3 extends over 15 amino acids. V was shortened by 2 bases and J by 1 base, with 12 bases between the two germline ends. The chain's CDR3 is CASSLYRGGSYEQYF. The CDR3 nucleotides are TGTGCCAGCAGCTTATATAGAGGGGGTTCCTACGAGCAGTACTTC.

In its sample, this clonotype was seen a few times. The chain has TRBV20-1 and TRBJ2-2; 7 bases are shared with TRBD1. After removal of 5 bases from V and 0 bases from J, the junction contained 3 bases not matched to a gene. Germline V gene data show CDR1 as DFQATT and CDR2 as SNEGSKA (reference sequence). CDR3 length: 14 residues. CDR3 sequence (DNA): TGCAGTGCTCCCGGGACAGCGAACACCGGGGAGCTGTTTTTT. Its protein product is CSAPGTANTGELFF.

CDR3 residues: CASSISGSWGDTQYF. For the CDR3, the DNA is TGTGCCAGCAGTATTAGCGGGAGTTGGGGAGATACGCAGTATTTT. The chain carries TRBV6-1 and TRBJ2-3, with 9 bases aligning to TRBD2. V was pared by 5 bases and J by 5 bases, with 8 bases of the junction left unmatched. The CDR3 runs 15 residues. Germline V gives CDR1 MNHNS, CDR2 SASEGT.

This clonotype appeared a few times. The genes are TRBV4-3 and TRBJ2-7; D might be TRBD2 (6 bases). This CDR3 region has 15 residues. From germline, CDR1 is LGHNA and CDR2 YSLEER. The germline V and J ends were trimmed by 1 base and 2 bases, with 12 bases remaining between them. The CDR3 nucleotides read TGCGCCAGCAGCCAAGGGCGGGGACTTGCCTACGAGCAGTACTTC. Its translation is CASSQGRGLAYEQYF.

In its sample, this clonotype was seen a few times. The genes are TRBV6-5 and TRBJ2-6; D not resolved. Trimming removed 6 bases from V and 2 bases from J, with 5 bases in between. CDR3 size: 13 residues. From germline, CDR1 is MNHEY and CDR2 SVGAGI. The CDR3 spells CASRLTGANVLTF. The CDR3 nucleotides read TGTGCCAGCAGGCTCACTGGGGCCAACGTCCTGACTTTC.

In its sample, this clonotype was seen a few times. This chain connects TRBV7-9 to TRBJ1-2; TRBD1 matches at 8 bases. The CDR3 runs to 15 residues. V lost 5 bases to trimming and J lost 2 bases; unmatched junction nucleotides: 7. The V gene's germline CDR1 is SEHNR and CDR2 FQNEAQ (reference sequence). CDR3 nucleotides: TGTGCCAGCAGCCTATTGGGACAGGTGAACTATGGCTACACCTTC. Protein sequence: CASSLLGQVNYGYTF.

In this sample, this clonotype turned up a few times. J is TRBJ2-7 and V is TRBV10-3; 8 nucleotides agree with TRBD2. This CDR3 spans 15 amino acids. V gave up 4 bases and J gave up 5 bases; unmatched junction bases: 10. CDR1 and CDR2 (germline): ENHRY, SYGVKD. CDR3 region: CAISGAGGLVHEQYF. The CDR3 DNA sequence: TGTGCCATCAGTGGGGCCGGGGGACTAGTGCACGAGCAGTACTTC.